Here is one T cell receptor (beta chain) with its context. TCRdb's copy holds only in-frame clones and misses some; the assay was immunoSEQ multiplex PCR. The sample consists of hundreds of thousands of clones, 65% to 90% of them appearing once. The data were obtained in a study of blood T cell repertoires in COVID-19. Study information: Sites in the United States, Italy and Spain provided acute and convalescent COVID-19 samples. T cells, B-cell-depleted T cells, or PBMCs provided the cDNA or gDNA that served as material.

Looked up from germline, CDR1 is LGHDT and CDR2 is YNNKEL (reference sequence). Trimming pared 4 bases from V and 1 base from J, leaving 8 bases between. CDR3 length: 15 amino acids. Sequenced sample: PBMCs or T cells enriched from blood (not recorded which). The clonotype was recovered from a woman aged 30 to 39 who had been exposed to COVID-19. This chain connects TRBV3-1 (or the pseudogene TRBV3-2) to TRBJ2-6; perhaps TRBD1 as D (5 bases). DNA of the CDR3: TGTGCCAGCAGCCGCTCAGGGTCTGGGGCCAACGTCCTGACTTTC. Translating it yields CASSRSGSGANVLTF.